The next 17 T cell receptor beta chains were all read from a single sample in a study of T cell responses to AZD1222 COVID-19 vaccine. TCRdb's copy holds only in-frame clones and misses some; the assay was immunoSEQ multiplex PCR. The repertoire holds some 170,000 clones, with about 89% as singletons. Sequencing used peripheral blood, obtained on day 0 of AZD1222 vaccination. These receptors all come from an adult in good health.

CDR3 in amino acids: CAISDLNTEAFF. DNA for the CDR3: TGTGCCATCAGTGACCTAAACACTGAAGCTTTCTTT. The chain uses TRBV10-3 and TRBJ1-1; no clear D. In germline, CDR1 is ENHRY, CDR2 SYGVKD. With 3 bases removed from V and 2 bases from J, the gap between germline ends came to 4 bases. The CDR3 length is 12 residues.

The rearrangement links TRBV6-1 to TRBJ2-7, with D perhaps being TRBD1 or TRBD2 (6 bases each). V lost 3 bases, J lost 2 bases, and 8 bases lay in between. CDR3 length equals 13 residues. CDR1 is MNHNS, CDR2 SASEGT, per germline. CDR3 DNA: TGTGCCAGCAGTGAGGGGGGCCCCTACGAGCAGTACTTC. Translation gives CASSEGGPYEQYF.

A note on this clone: One end of the junction is discordant with germline, which a read error may explain. V gene TRBV28 combines with J gene TRBJ2-1; 7 positions match TRBD1. The CDR3 totals 15 residues. Germline V gene sequence: CDR1 MDHEN, CDR2 SYDVKM. The CDR3 DNA is TGTGTCAGCAGTCCTCCGGGACAGCTTTCCAATGAGCAGTTCTTC. Its translation is CVSSPPGQLSNEQFF.

The chain carries TRBV6-2 or TRBV6-3 and TRBJ2-7; a weak D match, TRBD1 (6 bases). V was pared by 1 base and J by 2 bases, with 9 bases between. The CDR3 runs 14 residues. The germline V gene has CDR1 MNHEY and CDR2 SVGEGT. In DNA form, the CDR3 reads TGTGCCAGCAGTTACTTCAGGGGTGCCTACGAGCAGTACTTC. Protein: CASSYFRGAYEQYF.

The CDR3 loop reads CASSWFPRSNYGYTF. Written as DNA, the CDR3 is TGTGCCAGCAGCTGGTTCCCCAGATCTAACTATGGCTACACCTTC. The V gene is TRBV7-9, the J gene TRBJ1-2; D unresolved. Trimming took off 4 bases at V and 0 bases at J, with 12 bases between the two ends. The CDR3 is made up of 15 amino acids. Germline lookup yields CDR1 SEHNR and CDR2 FQNEAQ (reference sequence).

The chain carries TRBV18 and TRBJ2-1, with 10 positions matching TRBD2. Germline CDR1 KGHSH, CDR2 LQKENI. This CDR3 comprises 15 residues. V dropped 6 bases and J dropped 5; count of bases not matched to a gene: 7. The CDR3 DNA reads TGTGCCAGCTCGGCGCTAGCGGGAGAGCACAATGAGCAGTTCTTC. This gives the protein CASSALAGEHNEQFF.

The chain carries TRBV2 and TRBJ2-7; 11 bases are a match to TRBD2. This CDR3 region has 14 residues. The J segment lost 3 bases and the V segment lost 7 bases, leaving 5 bases of the junction unmatched. The germline V gene encodes CDR1 SNHLY and CDR2 FYNNEI. The CDR3 bases are TGTGCCAGCACCCAGACTAGCGGGGACTACGAGCAGTACGTC. Amino acids: CASTQTSGDYEQYV.

The gene calls are TRBV7-8 and TRBJ1-3; TRBD1 matches at 10 bases. Germline loops: CDR1 SGHVS, CDR2 FQNEAQ. The junction had 4 bases not matched to a gene; V was cut back by 3 bases and J by 8 bases. The CDR3 is 14 amino acids. The CDR3, as DNA: TGTGCCAGCAGCTTTGGACAGGGGGGGGACACCATATATTTT. It encodes CASSFGQGGDTIYF.

This sequence joins TRBV28 and TRBJ1-2; 11 bases match TRBD1. CDR1 MDHEN and CDR2 SYDVKM come from the germline V gene. The CDR3 extends over 15 amino acids. J was trimmed by 7 bases and V by 3 bases; bases with no gene match: 7. CDR3 nucleotides: TGTGCCAGCAGTTTCACGGGACAGGGGGTAGGTGGCTACACCTTC. Translation gives CASSFTGQGVGGYTF.

The rearrangement uses TRBV9 and TRBJ1-2; possible D gene TRBD1, 5 bases. Per the germline V gene, CDR1 is SGDLS and CDR2 is YYNGEE. Trimming shortened V by 3 bases and J by 1 base, and 7 bases separated the two germline ends. The CDR3 totals 13 residues. CDR3 sequence reads: CASSARVNYGYTF. CDR3 DNA sequence: TGTGCCAGCAGCGCCAGGGTTAACTATGGCTACACCTTC.

This rearrangement joins TRBV19 to TRBJ2-1, with a possible D match to TRBD2 (6 bases). The ends were cut back, 4 bases at V and 0 bases at J, with 10 bases in the middle. The length of the CDR3 is 15 residues. Germline V gene sequence: CDR1 LNHDA, CDR2 SQIVND (reference sequence). The CDR3 sequence: CASSTSGHSYNEQFF. The CDR3 nucleotides read TGTGCCAGTAGTACCAGCGGGCACTCCTACAATGAGCAGTTCTTC.

The chain is built from TRBV7-9 and TRBJ1-4; D unclear. This CDR3 is 17 amino acids long. Germline CDR1 and CDR2: SEHNR and FQNEAQ (reference sequence). V was clipped by 5 bases and J by 0 bases, with 16 bases between them. CDR3 protein: CASSPQEFTATNEKLFF. The CDR3 DNA sequence: TGTGCCAGCAGCCCCCAAGAGTTTACGGCAACTAATGAAAAACTGTTTTTT.

This chain connects TRBV10-3 to TRBJ2-7; the D gene is possibly TRBD1 (6 bases). Germline V CDR1 and CDR2: ENHRY, SYGVKD. The CDR3 loop spans 13 amino acids. V was shortened by 4 bases and J by 3 bases, with 10 bases between the two germline ends. The CDR3 region is CAISAGTFYEQYF. CDR3 coding DNA: TGTGCCATCAGTGCGGGGACATTCTACGAGCAGTACTTC.

V usage is TRBV10-3 and J usage is TRBJ1-5; a weak D match, TRBD1 (5 bases). Trimming pared 0 bases from V and 6 bases from J, leaving 9 bases between. The CDR3 has 14 residues. The V gene's germline CDR1 is ENHRY and CDR2 SYGVKD. CDR3 protein: CAISESYGGQPQHF. The CDR3 nucleotides are TGTGCCATCAGTGAGTCGTACGGGGGTCAGCCCCAGCATTTT.

The rearrangement joins TRBV5-1 to TRBJ1-3; D is ambiguous. Germline-derived CDR1 and CDR2 are SGHRS and YFSETQ. The length of the CDR3 is 17 residues. Trimming left V 0 bases short and J 2 bases short, with 15 bases between. This CDR3 reads CASSLDGIPIAGNTIYF. The CDR3 DNA reads TGCGCCAGCAGCTTGGATGGGATACCAATAGCTGGAAACACCATATATTTT.

The genes are TRBV2 and TRBJ2-7; a possible D gene is TRBD1 (6 bases). This CDR3 is built from 13 residues. V lost 6 bases, J lost 7 bases, and 16 bases lay in between. CDR1 SNHLY and CDR2 FYNNEI come from the germline V gene. The chain's CDR3 is CASSLTGYGEQYV. The DNA for the CDR3 is TGTGCCAGCAGCCTTACAGGGTATGGGGAGCAGTACGTC.

The J gene is TRBJ1-5, the V gene TRBV7-2; D is unclear. This CDR3 has 13 amino acids. The V end lost 5 bases, the J end lost 10 bases, and 15 bases lay between the germline ends. Germline V CDR1 and CDR2: SGHTA, FQGNSA. The CDR3 DNA reads TGTGCCAGCAGCCGCGTTCATGCTCAACCCCAGCATTTT. Protein product: CASSRVHAQPQHF. Complete variable domain (other parts from reference TRBV7-2 and TRBJ1-5): GAGVSQSPSNKVTEKGKDVELRCDPISGHTALYWYRQSLGQGLEFLIYFQGNSAPDKSGLPSDRFSAERTGGSVSTLTIQRTQQEDSAVYLCASSRVHAQPQHFGDGTRLSIL.